This TCR beta chain comes out of a study of post-analysis software for immune sequencing data. Study as a whole: The disease courses spanned relapsing-remitting, secondary progressive and progressive-relapsing forms of multiple sclerosis.

This clonotype appeared a single time. Its specificity is not known. Study results and caveats: Significantly decreased normalized Chao1 diversity was recorded for multiple sclerosis patients relative to controls. Four to six TRBV segments were significantly more frequent in patients than in controls. TRBV5-6, TRBV5-1 and TRBV20-1 were among these segments.

Germline CDR1 reads MGHDK; CDR2 reads SYGVNS. This CDR3 region has 14 residues. Trimming left V 1 base short and J 7 bases short, with 14 bases between. TCR beta cDNA libraries included unique molecular identifiers. Using its own MiXCR run on the PCR reads, TCRdb lists one record per CDR3 protein. The top ten hold about 12% of the sample, which has approximately 440,000 distinct CDR3 sequences, around 40% seen once. The receptor was isolated from a girl under 18 with multiple sclerosis. This sequence joins TRBV25-1 and TRBJ2-7; no definite D call. The material sequenced was blood. CDR3 residues: CASSEFLGPTEQYF. CDR3 coding DNA: TGTGCCAGCAGTGAATTCCTAGGGCCCACTGAGCAGTACTTC.